The sequence of this TCR beta chain was determined in a study of OX40 agonist ivuxolimab in advanced cancers. Across the whole study: Patients received ivuxolimab, an intravenous treatment, every 2 weeks at 0.01 to 10 mg/kg. People who had prior anti-PD-1, anti-PD-L1 or anti-CTLA-4 therapy could take part, and around 39% had some.

Details on this clone: Its cognate antigen is unknown.

V lost 1 base to trimming and J lost 5 bases, with 14 bases between them. The CDR3 spans 15 residues. Germline V gene data show CDR1 as MGHDK and CDR2 as SYGVNS. TCRdb keeps only in-frame clones here, not all; method: immunoSEQ multiplex PCR. The profile shows 90,000 or so clones, roughly 89% of them singletons. General study results and limits: Both blood CD4+ and CD8+ T cells showed clonal growth by week 6 at 0.1 to 3.0 mg/kg.

V gene TRBV25-1 combines with J gene TRBJ2-5; weak D call: TRBD2 (7 bases). The input for sequencing was CD4+ or CD8+ T cells sorted from blood, taken in a trial of the OX40 agonist ivuxolimab. The clonotype was recovered from an adult with an advanced solid tumor such as melanoma, head and neck, liver or kidney cancer. The CDR3 loop is CASSEWEGGTETQYF. For the CDR3, the DNA is TGTGCCAGCAGTGAATGGGAGGGGGGAACGGAGACCCAGTACTTC.